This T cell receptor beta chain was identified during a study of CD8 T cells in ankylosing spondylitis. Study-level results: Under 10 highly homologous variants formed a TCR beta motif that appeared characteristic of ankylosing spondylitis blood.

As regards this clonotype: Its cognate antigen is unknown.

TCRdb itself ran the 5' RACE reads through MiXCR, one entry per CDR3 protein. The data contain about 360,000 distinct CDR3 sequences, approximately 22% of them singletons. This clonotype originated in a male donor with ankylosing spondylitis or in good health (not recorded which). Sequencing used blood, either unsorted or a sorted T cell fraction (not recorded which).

The CDR3 region is CASSFSGGHNEQFF. In DNA, the CDR3 is TGTGCCAGCAGTTTCAGCGGGGGACACAATGAGCAGTTCTTC. This chain joins TRBV6-5 and TRBJ2-1; 8 bases are shared with TRBD2. The CDR3 runs 14 residues. Trimming at V came to 4 bases and at J to 5 bases, leaving 4 bases not matched to a gene. In germline, CDR1 is MNHEY, CDR2 SVGAGI.